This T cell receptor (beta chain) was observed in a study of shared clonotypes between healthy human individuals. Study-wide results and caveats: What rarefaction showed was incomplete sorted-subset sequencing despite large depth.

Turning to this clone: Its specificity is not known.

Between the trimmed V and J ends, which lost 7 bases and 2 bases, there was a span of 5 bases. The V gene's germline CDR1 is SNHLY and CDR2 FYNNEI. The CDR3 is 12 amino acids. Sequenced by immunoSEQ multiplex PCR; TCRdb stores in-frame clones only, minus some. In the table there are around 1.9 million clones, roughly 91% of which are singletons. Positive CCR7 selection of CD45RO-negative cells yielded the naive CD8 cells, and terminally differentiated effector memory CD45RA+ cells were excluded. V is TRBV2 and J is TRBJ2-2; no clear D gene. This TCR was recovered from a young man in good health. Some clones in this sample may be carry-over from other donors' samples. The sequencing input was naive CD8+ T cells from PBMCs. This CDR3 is CASISNTGELFF. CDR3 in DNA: TGTGCCAGCATCAGTAACACCGGGGAGCTGTTTTTT.